The entry that follows covers one T cell receptor beta chain sequence. As yet, its antigen is unknown. Trimming shortened V by 1 base and J by 2 bases, and 8 bases separated the two germline ends. CDR3 length: 15 residues. The germline V gene has CDR1 SEHNR and CDR2 FQNEAQ (reference sequence). This specimen comes from a study of T cell responses to AZD1222 COVID-19 vaccine. Study in general: Both about-4-week and about-12-week second-dose recipients were combined.

Study-level results: Vaccination with two AZD1222 doses was followed by a rise in Spike-specific TCR breadth and depth. At baseline, seropositivity was found in only a handful of AZD1222 recipients.

Clones were sequenced by immunoSEQ multiplex PCR, and TCRdb holds only the in-frame ones, with some missing. The sample has more than 85,000 clones; approximately 91% are singletons. Material: peripheral blood, obtained on day 0 of AZD1222 vaccination. V is TRBV7-9 and J is TRBJ1-4, with a tentative D call TRBD1 (5 bases). The origin of this receptor is an adult in good health. CDR3 protein: CASSLGTLTNEKLFF. CDR3 coding DNA: TGTGCCAGCAGCTTAGGGACACTTACTAATGAAAAACTGTTTTTT.